This T cell receptor (beta chain) appears in the sequencing data of a study of TIL therapy for anti-PD-1-resistant metastatic lung cancer. Study-level points and caveats: TIL clonotype persistence in blood showed no apparent association with response.

Time point of the sample: pre-treatment sample, taken before nivolumab and TIL therapy. Stage 4 NSCLC adults joined between October 2017 and January 2020. The immunoSEQ assay was v3. TCRdb's table, derived via immunoSEQ multiplex PCR, lists solely in-frame clones and lacks some. The sample comprises over 20,000 clones, about four fifths of which are singletons, and about 7% rests with the top ten. The CDR3 has 11 residues. CDR1 is MNHNY, CDR2 SVGAGI, per germline (reference sequence). Losses at the gene ends were 6 bases for V and 10 bases for J; bases not matched to a gene: 4. Of note for this clone: Its antigen is unknown.

J is TRBJ2-3 and V is TRBV6-6; the match to TRBD2 covers 7 bases. The sequenced sample was blood, obtained at baseline. This TCR was recovered from a person between 25 and 80 years old with non-small cell lung cancer. CDR3 in amino acids: CASSYREAQYF. Here the CDR3 DNA reads TGTGCCAGCAGCTACCGGGAGGCGCAGTATTTT.